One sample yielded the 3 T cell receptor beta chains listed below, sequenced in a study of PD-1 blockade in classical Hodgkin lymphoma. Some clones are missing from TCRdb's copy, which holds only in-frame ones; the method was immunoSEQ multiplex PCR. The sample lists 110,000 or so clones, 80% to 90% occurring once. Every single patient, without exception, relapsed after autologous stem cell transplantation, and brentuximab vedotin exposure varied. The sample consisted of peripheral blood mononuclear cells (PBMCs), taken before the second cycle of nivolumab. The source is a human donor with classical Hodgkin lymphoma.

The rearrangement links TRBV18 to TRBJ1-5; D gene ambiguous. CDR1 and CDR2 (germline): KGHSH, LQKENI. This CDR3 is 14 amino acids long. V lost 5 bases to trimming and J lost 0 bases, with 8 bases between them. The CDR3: CASSSGSSNQPQHF. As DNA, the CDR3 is TGTGCCAGCTCATCCGGGAGTAGCAATCAGCCCCAGCATTTT.

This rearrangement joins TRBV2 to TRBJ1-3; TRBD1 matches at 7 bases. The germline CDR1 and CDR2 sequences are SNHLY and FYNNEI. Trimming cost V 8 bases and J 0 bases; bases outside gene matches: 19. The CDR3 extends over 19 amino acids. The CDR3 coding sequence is TGTGCCAGCTACCGCGGGGCAGGGGGACCCCTCAACTCTGGAAACACCATATATTTT. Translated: CASYRGAGGPLNSGNTIYF.

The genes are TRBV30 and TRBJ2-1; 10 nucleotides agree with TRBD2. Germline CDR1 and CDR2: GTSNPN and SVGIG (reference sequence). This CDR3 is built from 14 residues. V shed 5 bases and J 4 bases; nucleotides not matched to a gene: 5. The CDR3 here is CAWDLAGVYNEQFF. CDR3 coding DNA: TGTGCCTGGGATCTAGCGGGGGTATACAATGAGCAGTTCTTC.